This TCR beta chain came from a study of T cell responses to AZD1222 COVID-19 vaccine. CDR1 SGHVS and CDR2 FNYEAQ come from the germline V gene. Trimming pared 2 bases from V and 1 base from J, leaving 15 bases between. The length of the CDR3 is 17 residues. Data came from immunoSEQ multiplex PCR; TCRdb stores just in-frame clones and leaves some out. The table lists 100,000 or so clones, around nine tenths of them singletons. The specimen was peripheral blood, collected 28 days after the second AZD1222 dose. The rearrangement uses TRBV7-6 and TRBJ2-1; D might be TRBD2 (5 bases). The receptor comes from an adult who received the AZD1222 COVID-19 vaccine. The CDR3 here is CASSLSGVKGSYNEQFF. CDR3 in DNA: TGTGCCAGCAGCTTATCCGGGGTAAAGGGATCCTACAATGAGCAGTTCTTC.